The 7 T cell receptor beta chains in this list originate from one sample, sequenced in a study of beta chain features in type 1 diabetes. Regarding the study as a whole: TCRB CDR3 length was moderately but significantly reduced in all four CD4+ subsets of Type 1 diabetes patients.

Expressed TCRB transcripts were sequenced after all isolated RNA was converted to cDNA. Generated by immunoSEQ multiplex PCR, the TCRdb table keeps only in-frame clones and is missing some. This table holds 200,000 to 300,000 clones, approximately 20% found once. These receptors' antigens are unknown. Sequenced: naive CD4+ T cells from blood. All receptors derive from a woman aged 40 to 50 with type 1 diabetes.

To note about this clone: A junction boundary mismatches the germline segment, possibly from a read error. The chain uses TRBV29-1 and TRBJ1-2; 8 positions match TRBD1. This CDR3 is built from 13 residues. CDR1 and CDR2 (germline): SQVTM, ANQGSEA. The CDR3: CSVEGAGGSGYTF. The CDR3 coding sequence is TGCAGCGTGGAAGGCGCAGGGGGCTCTGGCTACACCTTC.

In its sample, this clone was seen a few times. The chain carries TRBV2 and TRBJ2-3, with 9 bases fitting TRBD1. The CDR3 totals 14 residues. Germline V CDR1 and CDR2: SNHLY, FYNNEI. Losses at the gene ends were 8 bases for V and 2 bases for J; bases not matched to a gene: 5. CDR3 sequence (DNA): TGTGCCAGCGAACGGGACAGGGCCACAGATACGCAGTATTTT. Translation: CASERDRATDTQYF. Based on the CDR3 plus reference TRBV2 and TRBJ2-3, the full variable domain is EPEVTQTPSHQVTQMGQEVILRCVPISNHLYFYWYRQILGQKVEFLVSFYNNEISEKSEIFDDQFSVERPDGSNFTLKIRSTKLEDSAMYFCASERDRATDTQYFGPGTRLTVL.

Comment on this clone: This CDR3 is also generated by other DNA sequences in the sample. The chain combines TRBV5-1 with TRBJ1-5; D gene unclear. This CDR3 has 14 residues. The germline V gene encodes CDR1 SGHRS and CDR2 YFSETQ. V was shortened by 3 bases and J by 2 bases, with 9 bases between the two germline ends. The CDR3 spells CASSSGGGNQPQHF. The CDR3 DNA reads TGCGCCAGCAGCTCTGGCGGGGGCAATCAGCCCCAGCATTTT.

This clone occurred a few times. V gene TRBV5-6 combines with J gene TRBJ2-1, with 10 bases identical to TRBD2. Germline V CDR1 and CDR2: SGHDT, YYEEEE. With V trimmed by 2 bases and J by 8 bases, 1 base remained unmatched. The CDR3 covers 13 residues. The DNA of the CDR3 is TGTGCCAGCAGCTTAGGGACTAGCGATGAGCAGTTCTTC. It codes for CASSLGTSDEQFF.

This clone showed up just a few times. This rearrangement joins TRBV27 to TRBJ2-3; D is unresolved. CDR1 and CDR2 (germline): MNHEY, SMNVEV (reference sequence). V was shortened by 4 bases and J by 2 bases, with 13 bases between the two germline ends. The CDR3 extends over 15 amino acids. In DNA form, the CDR3 reads TGTGCCAGCAGTTGGGCCAGCCTATCCACAGATACGCAGTATTTT. It encodes CASSWASLSTDTQYF.

This clone was counted only a few times. The V call is TRBV2, the J call TRBJ1-2; no clear D. V was cut by 5 bases and J by 4 bases, with 20 bases left in between. Looked up from germline, CDR1 is SNHLY and CDR2 is FYNNEI. This CDR3 has 16 residues. CDR3 in amino acids: CASSSGAVTRSYGYTF. For the CDR3, the DNA is TGTGCCAGCAGTAGTGGAGCTGTAACAAGGAGCTATGGCTACACCTTC.

This rearrangement joins TRBV28 to TRBJ2-5, with D possibly TRBD1 on 6 matching bases. The CDR3 has 16 residues. V was clipped by 4 bases and J by 3 bases, with 18 bases between them. Germline V lookup: CDR1 MDHEN, CDR2 SYDVKM. The CDR3 DNA sequence: TGTGCCAGCAGTTCCCCAGCGGAGGCAGGGGAAGAGACCCAGTACTTC. As protein: CASSSPAEAGEETQYF.